This TCR beta chain is drawn from a study of siplizumab effects on memory and regulatory T cells. Study conclusions and caveats: Controls showed an average of 26.9% Treg-derived mappable alloreactive CD4+ clones, while siplizumab showed about 75%. Assignment to unstimulated subsets succeeded for only a minor fraction of the alloreactive clones. Siplizumab produced a significant drop in alloreactive sequences attributable to unstimulated CD4+ memory cells.

The assay looked at some 10^5 TCR templates in each sample. Sequencing used immunoSEQ multiplex PCR; TCRdb keeps in-frame clones, though not all of them. This sample has about 100,000 clones, with about 95% found just once. Regarding this clone: Its specificity is not known.

The CDR3 contains 14 residues. The V gene end was trimmed by 5 bases and the J gene end by 7 bases; junction bases not matched to a gene: 6. Germline values: CDR1 SGHTA, CDR2 FQGTGA. Sample: non-Treg CD4+ T cells sorted from blood. This chain uses TRBV7-3 with TRBJ2-7; the match to TRBD1 covers 12 bases. This TCR was recovered from a human donor in good health. The CDR3 loop is CASSLWGQGAEQYF. CDR3 sequence (DNA): TGTGCCAGCAGCCTTTGGGGACAGGGGGCTGAGCAGTACTTC.